This T cell receptor (beta chain) emerged from a study of T-cell reconstitution after alpha-beta-depleted transplantation in children. Whole-study findings and limits: Surviving recipient T cells and thymic progenitors produced the high day-60 TCRbeta diversity seen in some patients. One year post-transplant, T-cell counts and diversity were largely derived from T cells produced anew. At around two months after transplant, the alpha-beta T cells were reportedly derived from several hundred expanded clones that came from non-depleted graft cells.

This clonotype was counted between two and nine times. The antigen remains unidentified. It was with unique molecular identifiers that the TCRbeta library was prepared. Each CDR3 protein gets one entry after TCRdb re-called the PCR reads with MiXCR. The sample contains approximately 800,000 distinct CDR3 sequences, roughly 15% of which appear only once. The receptor was isolated from a male patient younger than 18 who had a stem cell transplant for acute lymphoblastic leukemia, so the T cells may come from the graft donor. Source: PBMCs, mostly from graft donor cells, taken 360 days after TCRalphabeta/CD19-depleted stem cell transplant.

DNA of the CDR3: TGTGCCAGCAAATTGGGCAGGGGCACCGGGGAGCTGTTTTTT. This codes for CASKLGRGTGELFF. V usage is TRBV2 and J usage is TRBJ2-2; possibly TRBD1 for D (6 bases). This CDR3 region has 14 residues. V was trimmed by 7 bases and J by 4 bases, leaving 13 bases between them. Germline-derived CDR1 and CDR2 are SNHLY and FYNNEI.